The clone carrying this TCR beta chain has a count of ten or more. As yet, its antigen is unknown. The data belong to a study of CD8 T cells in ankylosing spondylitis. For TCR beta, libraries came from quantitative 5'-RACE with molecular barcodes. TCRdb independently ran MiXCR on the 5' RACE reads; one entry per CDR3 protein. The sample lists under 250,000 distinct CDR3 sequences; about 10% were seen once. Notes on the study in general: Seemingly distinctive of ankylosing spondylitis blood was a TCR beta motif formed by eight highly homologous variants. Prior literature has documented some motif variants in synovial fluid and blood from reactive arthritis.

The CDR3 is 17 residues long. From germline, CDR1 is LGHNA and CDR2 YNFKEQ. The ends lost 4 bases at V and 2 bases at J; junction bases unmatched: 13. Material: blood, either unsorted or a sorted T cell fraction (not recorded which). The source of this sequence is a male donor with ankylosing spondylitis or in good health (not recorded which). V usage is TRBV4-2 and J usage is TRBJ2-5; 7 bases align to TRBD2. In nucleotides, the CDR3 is TGTGCCAGCAGCCTCACTACCCCGGGAGGAGGACAAGAGACCCAGTACTTC. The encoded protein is CASSLTTPGGGQETQYF.